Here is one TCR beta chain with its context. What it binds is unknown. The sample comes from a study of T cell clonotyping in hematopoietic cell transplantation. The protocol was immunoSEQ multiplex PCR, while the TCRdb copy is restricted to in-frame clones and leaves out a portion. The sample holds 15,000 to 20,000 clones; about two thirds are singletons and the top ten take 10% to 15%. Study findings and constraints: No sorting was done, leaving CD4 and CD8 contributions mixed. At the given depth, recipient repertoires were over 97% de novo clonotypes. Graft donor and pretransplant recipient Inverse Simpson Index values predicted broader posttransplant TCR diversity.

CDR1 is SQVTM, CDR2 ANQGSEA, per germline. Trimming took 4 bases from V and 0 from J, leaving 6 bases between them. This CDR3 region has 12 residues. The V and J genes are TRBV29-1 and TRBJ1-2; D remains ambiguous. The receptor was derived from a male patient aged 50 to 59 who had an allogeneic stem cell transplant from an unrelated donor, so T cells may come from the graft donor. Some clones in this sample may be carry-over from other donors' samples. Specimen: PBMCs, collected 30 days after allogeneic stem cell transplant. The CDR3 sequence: CSVGRSNYGYTF. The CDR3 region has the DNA TGCAGCGTTGGAAGATCTAACTATGGCTACACCTTC. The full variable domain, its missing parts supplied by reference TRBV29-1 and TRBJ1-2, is SAVISQKPSRDICQRGTSLTIQCQVDSQVTMMFWYRQQPGQSLTLIATANQGSEATYESGFVIDKFPISRPNLTFSTLTVSNMSPEDSSIYLCSVGRSNYGYTFGSGTRLTVV.